What follows are 23 T cell receptor beta chains derived from one specimen sequenced in a study of T cells in Graves' hyperthyroidism and ophthalmopathy. RNA transcripts yielded amplified TCR beta CDR3 regions. Using the HTBI primer set, a first-round RT-PCR was run on the TCR CDR3. TCRdb itself ran the multiplex PCR reads through MiXCR, one entry per CDR3 protein. The table has nearly 600,000 distinct CDR3 sequences, 14% seen once. The sequencing input was blood. The receptors derive from a woman between 18 and 30 years old with Graves' ophthalmopathy.

The sample holds a few counts of this clonotype. The chain combines TRBV5-1 with TRBJ2-1; the match to TRBD2 covers 7 bases. Looked up from germline, CDR1 is SGHRS and CDR2 is YFSETQ. The CDR3 sequence is 16 residues long. With 4 bases clipped from V and 0 bases from J, the junction kept 7 bases outside the gene matches. CDR3 coding DNA: TGCGCCAGCAGCAGCGGGAACGGGGCCTCCTACAATGAGCAGTTCTTC. Its protein is CASSSGNGASYNEQFF.

The CDR3: CAGGGLADNEQYF. In nucleotides, the CDR3 is TGTGCCGGCGGGGGCCTAGCGGACAATGAGCAGTACTTC. This chain connects TRBV2 to TRBJ2-1, with a tentative D call TRBD2 (7 bases). The J call may be wrong; the DNA end is better matched by TRBJ2-7. Germline V CDR1 and CDR2: SNHLY, FYNNEI. The CDR3 contains 13 residues.

This clonotype occurred many times. V is TRBV27 and J is TRBJ2-1; 11 bases align to TRBD2. CDR1 is MNHEY, CDR2 SMNVEV, per germline (reference sequence). CDR3 length equals 16 residues. After removal of 1 base from V and 4 bases from J, the junction contained 3 bases not matched to a gene. In nucleotides, the CDR3 is TGTGCCAGCAGTTTATTCGGGACTAGCGGATACAATGAGCAGTTCTTC. Protein sequence: CASSLFGTSGYNEQFF.

This clonotype was observed a handful of times. This could be a read error, since a much larger clone is one nucleotide away. CDR3 protein: CASSFGQGSNQPQHF. In DNA form, the CDR3 reads TGTGCCAGCAGTTTTGGACAGGGGAGCAATCAGCCCCAGCATTTT. The V gene is TRBV2, the J gene TRBJ1-5; 9 bases fit TRBD1. V shed 5 bases and J 1 base; nucleotides not matched to a gene: 3. CDR3 length: 15 residues. Germline V CDR1 and CDR2: SNHLY, FYNNEI.

This clonotype was counted between two and nine times. CDR3 loop: CASRRDSVLTEAFF. DNA for the CDR3: TGTGCCAGTAGGCGGGACAGCGTTTTAACTGAAGCTTTCTTT. The chain recombines TRBV19 with TRBJ1-1, with TRBD1 identical over 7 bases. There are 14 residues in the CDR3. Trimming removed 6 bases from V and 5 bases from J; junction bases left unmatched: 9. Germline CDR1 reads LNHDA; CDR2 reads SQIVND (reference sequence).

The chain joins TRBV7-2 to TRBJ2-5; the D gene is possibly TRBD2 (6 bases). Germline values: CDR1 SGHTA, CDR2 FQGNSA. The CDR3 sequence is 20 residues long. Trimming shortened V by 1 base and J by 1 base, and 25 bases separated the two germline ends. CDR3 nucleotides: TGTGCCAGCAGCTTAGAAGACGCTATGTGGAGCGGGTTTCCCCAAGAGACCCAGTACTTC. Its protein is CASSLEDAMWSGFPQETQYF.

The table lists this clonotype with a few counts. The chain employs TRBV7-6 and TRBJ1-1; 10 bases map to TRBD1. The CDR3 sequence is 15 residues long. V lost 5 bases, J lost 5 bases, and 8 bases stayed unmatched. Germline lookup yields CDR1 SGHVS and CDR2 FNYEAQ. The chain's CDR3 is CASSPAGTGDTEAFF. The CDR3 region has the DNA TGTGCCAGCAGCCCCGCCGGGACAGGGGATACTGAAGCTTTCTTT. The full variable domain, rest sourced from reference TRBV7-6 and TRBJ1-1, is GAGVSQSPRYKVTKRGQDVALRCDPISGHVSLYWYRQALGQGPEFLTYFNYEAQQDKSGLPNDRFSAERPEGSISTLTIQRTEQRDSAMYRCASSPAGTGDTEAFFGQGTRLTVV.

This clonotype turned up a few times. V gene TRBV5-1 combines with J gene TRBJ2-1; D gene uncertain. Trimming stripped 0 bases from V and 8 bases from J, with 12 bases between. Germline lookup yields CDR1 SGHRS and CDR2 YFSETQ. The CDR3 consists of 14 residues. CDR3 nucleotides: TGCGCCAGCAGCTTGGAAATGGTCAGAGATGAGCAGTTCTTC. This sequence encodes CASSLEMVRDEQFF.

V usage is TRBV6-5 and J usage is TRBJ2-3, with a weak D call TRBD2 (5 bases). In germline, CDR1 is MNHEY, CDR2 SVGAGI. V was trimmed by 2 bases and J by 2 bases, leaving 14 bases between them. This CDR3 is 16 amino acids long. CDR3 protein: CASSYRTSTPTDTQYF. The DNA of the CDR3 is TGTGCCAGCAGTTACCGCACTAGTACCCCCACAGATACGCAGTATTTT.

This clonotype appeared many times. V and J are TRBV29-1 and TRBJ1-4; 9 nucleotides match TRBD1. This CDR3 contains 13 residues. Trimming at V came to 3 bases and at J to 7 bases, leaving 3 bases not matched to a gene. Germline loops: CDR1 SQVTM, CDR2 ANQGSEA. The CDR3 sequence: CSVERQGGEKLFF. The CDR3 nucleotides read TGCAGCGTTGAGCGACAGGGGGGTGAAAAACTGTTTTTT.

This clonotype was seen a few times. The V gene is TRBV28, the J gene TRBJ1-2; perhaps TRBD1 as D (6 bases). CDR1 and CDR2 (germline): MDHEN, SYDVKM. The length of the CDR3 is 14 residues. V dropped 8 bases and J dropped 4 bases, with 17 bases sitting between them. The CDR3 sequence is CASSQGSRGYGYTF. CDR3 DNA: TGTGCCAGCTCCCAGGGAAGCAGGGGCTATGGCTACACCTTC.

This clonotype was counted between two and nine times. The rearrangement links TRBV30 to TRBJ1-2; 8 positions match TRBD1. Germline CDR1 is GTSNPN and CDR2 is SVGIG (reference sequence). The CDR3 length is 13 residues. The V gene end was trimmed by 3 bases and the J gene end by 4 bases; junction bases not matched to a gene: 4. CDR3 nucleotide sequence: TGTGCCTGGAGGGACAGGGCCTTCTATGGCTACACCTTC. Translated, it gives CAWRDRAFYGYTF.

This clonotype was counted ten times or more. V and J are TRBV6-1 and TRBJ2-7, with 10 bases identical to TRBD2. This CDR3 is 15 amino acids long. Germline trimming cut 1 base from V and 3 bases from J; bases unmatched to any gene: 3. CDR1 and CDR2 from the germline V gene are MNHNS and SASEGT. CDR3 nucleotide sequence: TGTGCCAGCAGTGAAGGACTAGCGGGCGACTACGAGCAGTACTTC. Translated: CASSEGLAGDYEQYF.

This clonotype was counted between two and nine times. A single base separates this from a much larger clone, so it may be a read error. The J gene is TRBJ2-3, the V gene TRBV20-1, with 9 positions matching TRBD2. CDR3 length equals 15 residues. Germline CDR1 DFQATT, CDR2 SNEGSKA (reference sequence). This CDR3 reads CSARAGGPRTDTRYF. For the CDR3, the DNA is TGCAGTGCCCGAGCGGGAGGCCCTCGCACAGATACGCGGTATTTT.

J is TRBJ1-2 and V is TRBV6-5; maybe TRBD1 (5 bases). This CDR3 is 13 amino acids long. The germline CDR1 and CDR2 sequences are MNHEY and SVGAGI. The germline V and J ends were trimmed by 2 bases and 8 bases, with 12 bases remaining between them. The CDR3 region is CASSYDLRAGYTF. As DNA, the CDR3 is TGTGCCAGCAGTTACGACCTCAGGGCGGGCTACACCTTC.

This clonotype was detected ten times or more. The rearrangement links TRBV6-1 to TRBJ2-3, with TRBD2 identical over 10 bases. Germline V gives CDR1 MNHNS, CDR2 SASEGT. The CDR3 is 18 amino acids. Trimming removed 0 bases from V and 5 bases from J; junction bases left unmatched: 11. The CDR3 is CASSEALLLAGVEDTQYF. CDR3 DNA: TGTGCCAGCAGTGAAGCGCTTCTGCTAGCGGGAGTGGAAGATACGCAGTATTTT.

This clonotype was counted ten times or more. The chain couples TRBV6-1 to TRBJ1-5; D is unresolved. The CDR3 contains 18 residues. V lost 2 bases and J 0 bases, leaving 17 bases between the germline ends. CDR1 is MNHNS, CDR2 SASEGT, per germline. The CDR3 DNA reads as TGTGCCAGCAGTGAATCAGGTGGGATTACTTATAGCAATCAGCCCCAGCATTTT. As protein: CASSESGGITYSNQPQHF.

The table lists this clonotype with many counts. CDR3 in DNA: TGTGCCAGCAGCCGCAGCTGGAGCTCCTACGAGCAGTACTTC. Its translation: CASSRSWSSYEQYF. This chain joins TRBV7-9 and TRBJ2-7, with D unresolved. Germline loops: CDR1 SEHNR, CDR2 FQNEAQ (reference sequence). This CDR3 has 14 residues. V lost 5 bases to trimming and J lost 0 bases, with 11 bases between them. Complete variable domain (other parts from reference TRBV7-9 and TRBJ2-7): DTGVSQNPRHKITKRGQNVTFRCDPISEHNRLYWYRQTLGQGPEFLTYFQNEAQLEKSRLLSDRFSAERPKGSFSTLEIQRTEQGDSAMYLCASSRSWSSYEQYFGPGTRLTVT.

This clonotype was observed many times. V is TRBV20-1 and J is TRBJ2-7, with 9 positions matching TRBD1. Trimming cost V 3 bases and J 2 bases; bases outside gene matches: 8. The CDR3 sequence is 15 residues long. Germline V gene data show CDR1 as DFQATT and CDR2 as SNEGSKA (reference sequence). CDR3 coding DNA: TGCAGTGCTAGGCCCGGGACAGGGAGAACCTACGAGCAGTACTTC. It codes for CSARPGTGRTYEQYF.

Comment on this clonotype: Since a much larger clone is just one base distant, this may be a read error. The gene calls are TRBV24-1 and TRBJ1-1; TRBD1 might be the D (6 bases). CDR3 length: 15 residues. CDR1 KGHDR and CDR2 SFDVKD come from the germline V gene. V was cut by 3 bases and J by 2 bases, with 12 bases left in between. The CDR3 region is CATSDPGQSNTEAFF. Written as DNA, the CDR3 is TGTGCCACCAGTGATCCCGGACAGAGTAACACTGAAGCTTTCTTT.

The sample holds many counts of this clonotype. V usage is TRBV3-1 and J usage is TRBJ2-7; D remains ambiguous. This CDR3 spans 14 amino acids. Germline CDR1 and CDR2: LGHDT and YNNKEL (reference sequence). Deletions cut 4 bases from V and 4 bases from J, with 14 bases between. The CDR3 reads CASSLLSVKYEQYF. For the CDR3, the DNA is TGTGCCAGCAGCCTCTTAAGCGTCAAGTACGAGCAGTACTTC.

The table lists this clonotype with many counts. The chain has TRBV2 and TRBJ2-1; tentatively, D is TRBD2 (5 bases). Looked up from germline, CDR1 is SNHLY and CDR2 is FYNNEI. Trimming took 10 bases from V and 5 from J, leaving 15 bases between them. CDR3 size: 13 residues. The CDR3 loop reads CATRVLVDNEQFF. In DNA form, the CDR3 reads TGTGCCACGAGGGTTCTAGTGGACAATGAGCAGTTCTTC. Supplemented by reference TRBV2 and TRBJ2-1, the full variable domain reads EPEVTQTPSHQVTQMGQEVILRCVPISNHLYFYWYRQILGQKVEFLVSFYNNEISEKSEIFDDQFSVERPDGSNFTLKIRSTKLEDSAMYFCATRVLVDNEQFFGPGTRLTVL.

This clonotype was picked up a small number of times. This chain uses TRBV5-1 with TRBJ2-1; 8 bases line up with TRBD2. V shed 2 bases, J shed 5 bases, and the junction held 15 bases outside the gene matches. CDR1 is SGHRS, CDR2 YFSETQ, per germline. This CDR3 has 18 residues. CDR3 nucleotide sequence: TGCGCCAGCAGCTTTCAGAGGTGGGGAGCGGGAGTTCACAATGAGCAGTTCTTC. This encodes CASSFQRWGAGVHNEQFF.